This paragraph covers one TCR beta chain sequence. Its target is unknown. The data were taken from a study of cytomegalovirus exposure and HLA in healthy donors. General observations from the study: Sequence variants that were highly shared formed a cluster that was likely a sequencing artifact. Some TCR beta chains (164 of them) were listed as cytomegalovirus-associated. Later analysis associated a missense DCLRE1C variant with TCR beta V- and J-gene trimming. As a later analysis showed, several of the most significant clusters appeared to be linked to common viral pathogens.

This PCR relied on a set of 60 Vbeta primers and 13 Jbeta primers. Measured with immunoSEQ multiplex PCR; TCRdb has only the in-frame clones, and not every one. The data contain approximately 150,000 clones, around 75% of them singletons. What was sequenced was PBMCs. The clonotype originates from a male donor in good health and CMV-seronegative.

The CDR3 DNA follows: TGCGCCAGCAGTCAACGGGAGGGTTTGAGCACTGAAGCTTTCTTT. Translated: CASSQREGLSTEAFF. The chain joins TRBV23-1 to TRBJ1-1; no definite D call. TRBV23-1 is given ORF status, its function remaining uncertain. This CDR3 contains 15 residues. V was cut by 2 bases and J by 4 bases, with 14 bases left in between.